A single sample gave rise to the 8 T cell receptor beta chains below, sequenced in a study of OX40 agonist ivuxolimab in advanced cancers. Only in-frame clones appear in the TCRdb table, and some are missing; sequencing was by immunoSEQ multiplex PCR. Here the sample spans 70,000 or so clones, about 90% being singletons. The sequences come from CD4+ or CD8+ T cells sorted from blood, collected in a trial of the OX40 agonist ivuxolimab. These receptor sequences come from an adult with an advanced solid tumor such as melanoma, head and neck, liver or kidney cancer.

The chain combines TRBV7-3 with TRBJ2-3; 10 bases map to TRBD1. The V gene's germline CDR1 is SGHTA and CDR2 FQGTGA. The CDR3 is 15 residues long. The trim removed 2 bases at V and 3 bases at J, leaving 2 bases unmatched. CDR3 region: CASSLGTGVTDTQYF. In DNA form, the CDR3 reads TGTGCCAGCAGCTTAGGGACAGGGGTTACAGATACGCAGTATTTT.

This clone was detected a few times. V and J are TRBV6-6 and TRBJ2-5; TRBD1 matches 9 bases. The germline V gene encodes CDR1 MNHNY and CDR2 SVGAGI (reference sequence). CDR3 length: 14 amino acids. The J segment lost 4 bases and the V segment lost 8 bases, leaving 8 bases of the junction unmatched. This CDR3 is CASGQGNVGETQYF. The CDR3 coding sequence is TGTGCCAGCGGACAGGGGAATGTCGGAGAGACCCAGTACTTC.

The chain combines TRBV11-2 with TRBJ2-1, with a weak D call TRBD2 (5 bases). This CDR3 has 13 amino acids. Germline V gene data show CDR1 as SGHAT and CDR2 as FQNNGV. V was trimmed by 0 bases and J by 8 bases, leaving 8 bases between them. The CDR3 DNA follows: TGTGCCAGCAGCTTAGAGAGGGTGGATGAGCAGTTCTTC. As protein: CASSLERVDEQFF.

This chain links TRBV7-2 with TRBJ1-5; the match to TRBD1 covers 10 bases. CDR3 length equals 14 residues. Germline values: CDR1 SGHTA, CDR2 FQGNSA. V lost 5 bases to trimming and J lost 7 bases; unmatched junction nucleotides: 5. CDR3 loop: CASSPRTGGQPQHF. CDR3 sequence (DNA): TGTGCCAGCAGCCCGCGGACAGGGGGACAGCCCCAGCATTTT.

The J gene is TRBJ2-3, the V gene TRBV4-1, with a tentative D call TRBD2 (6 bases). Germline CDR1 MGHRA, CDR2 YSYEKL. The V and J ends lost 2 bases and 2 bases respectively, with 14 bases between them. The CDR3 spans 16 residues. The CDR3 DNA reads TGCGCCAGCAGCCAATGGTCGCGGGGACCCACAGATACGCAGTATTTT. As protein: CASSQWSRGPTDTQYF.

The chain recombines TRBV5-1 with TRBJ2-1, with D unresolved. The CDR3 is 15 residues long. Germline V gene lookup returns CDR1 SGHRS and CDR2 YFSETQ. The V end lost 0 bases, the J end lost 7 bases, and 14 bases lay between the germline ends. CDR3 sequence (DNA): TGCGCCAGCAGCTTGGATCCGGGCCTACAAAATGAGCAGTTCTTC. Protein: CASSLDPGLQNEQFF.

The V and J genes are TRBV6-7 and TRBJ2-2, with a tentative D call TRBD2 (7 bases). TRBV6-7 is sorted into the ORF group, with uncertain function. The CDR3 is made up of 16 amino acids. Trimming removed 0 bases at V and 2 bases at J, with 10 bases between. The CDR3 coding sequence is TGTGCCAGCAGTTACTCGCCGGGGGGCAACACCGGGGAGCTGTTTTTT. It codes for CASSYSPGGNTGELFF.

The chain combines TRBV28 with TRBJ2-7, with D uncertain. The CDR3 is 13 residues long. From germline, CDR1 is MDHEN and CDR2 SYDVKM. Trimming took off 2 bases at V and 2 bases at J, with 7 bases between the two ends. CDR3 residues: CASSLGGPYEQYF. The CDR3 DNA reads TGTGCCAGCAGTTTAGGCGGTCCCTACGAGCAGTACTTC.